One and the same sample provided the 14 T cell receptor beta chains below, sequenced in a study of post-analysis software for immune sequencing data. The antigens of these receptors remain unknown. Study-wide findings and caveats: When patients were compared with controls, four to six TRBV segments were more frequent, TRBV5-6, TRBV5-1 and TRBV20-1 among them.

Sequencing libraries made from TCR beta cDNA carried unique molecular identifiers. In TCRdb, the PCR reads were re-called with MiXCR into one record per CDR3 protein. The data show roughly 800,000 distinct CDR3 sequences, roughly 58% seen once. Source material: blood. These receptors were collected from a girl aged 10-17 years with multiple sclerosis.

A few counts support this clonotype. CDR3 residues: CATSEYRATGTYEQYF. As DNA, the CDR3 is TGTGCCACCAGTGAGTACAGGGCCACTGGGACCTACGAGCAGTACTTC. The rearrangement links TRBV24-1 to TRBJ2-7; D might be TRBD1 (6 bases). The CDR3 runs to 16 residues. The germline V gene has CDR1 KGHDR and CDR2 SFDVKD. The germline V and J ends were trimmed by 4 bases and 2 bases, with 17 bases remaining between them.

This clonotype came up a few times. V is TRBV10-3 and J is TRBJ2-7; 12 positions match TRBD1. The CDR3 loop spans 16 amino acids. Germline CDR1 is ENHRY and CDR2 is SYGVKD. J lost 5 bases, V lost 0 bases, and 5 bases had no gene match. The CDR3 here is CAISESPGTGGDEQYF. The CDR3 coding sequence is TGTGCCATCAGTGAGTCCCCCGGGACAGGGGGCGACGAGCAGTACTTC.

This chain uses TRBV7-8 with TRBJ2-1; TRBD1 or TRBD2 may be the D gene (5 bases each). Per the germline V gene, CDR1 is SGHVS and CDR2 is FQNEAQ. The CDR3 is made up of 18 amino acids. V was shortened by 1 base and J by 0 bases, with 16 bases between the two germline ends. The CDR3 nucleotides are TGTGCCAGCAGCTTAGAAGGTTTGTGGGGGAGCTCCTACAATGAGCAGTTCTTC. Protein: CASSLEGLWGSSYNEQFF.

CDR3 coding DNA: TGTGCCACCAGCAGTAGTTCGGGCTTTAGGGTGGGACAGTCCTACGAGCAGTACTTC. Protein product: CATSSSSGFRVGQSYEQYF. The rearrangement links TRBV15 to TRBJ2-7, with 7 bases matching TRBD1. The V and J ends lost 3 bases and 1 base, in that order; junction bases with no gene match: 18. The V gene's germline CDR1 is LNHNV and CDR2 YYDKDF (reference sequence). The CDR3 is 19 residues long.

CDR3 DNA sequence: TGTGCCAGCAGCTTCAGCGGGAGGACCGCAGCTCAAGAGACCCAGTACTTC. Its translation: CASSFSGRTAAQETQYF. The rearrangement joins TRBV7-8 to TRBJ2-5; TRBD2 aligns across 9 bases. The CDR3 sequence is 17 residues long. Trimming removed 3 bases from V and 2 bases from J; junction bases left unmatched: 10. The germline V gene has CDR1 SGHVS and CDR2 FQNEAQ.

The rearrangement joins TRBV5-1 to TRBJ2-3; D may be TRBD1 (8 bases). The CDR3 runs 14 residues. From germline, CDR1 is SGHRS and CDR2 YFSETQ. The V end lost 6 bases, the J end lost 4 bases, and 15 bases lay between the germline ends. The CDR3 is CASIPTGGADTQYF. DNA for the CDR3: TGCGCCAGCATCCCTACAGGGGGGGCAGATACGCAGTATTTT.

The chain uses TRBV5-1 and TRBJ2-7; 9 positions match TRBD1. Trimming took 2 bases from V and 0 from J; bases not matched to a gene: 3. CDR1 SGHRS and CDR2 YFSETQ come from the germline V gene. This CDR3 spans 15 amino acids. The CDR3 coding sequence is TGCGCCAGCAGCTTACAGGGGGCTCCCTCCTACGAGCAGTACTTC. This sequence encodes CASSLQGAPSYEQYF. Full variable domain (outside the CDR3, taken from reference TRBV5-1 and TRBJ2-7): KAGVTQTPRYLIKTRGQQVTLSCSPISGHRSVSWYQQTPGQGLQFLFEYFSETQRNKGNFPGRFSGRQFSNSRSEMNVSTLELGDSALYLCASSLQGAPSYEQYFGPGTRLTVT.

V and J are TRBV4-2 and TRBJ2-7; the match to TRBD2 covers 10 bases. Gene TRBJ2-5 matches the end of the DNA better, so the J call may be wrong. Looked up from germline, CDR1 is LGHNA and CDR2 is YNFKEQ. The CDR3 consists of 17 residues. The CDR3 here is CASSQELAGRGSETQYF. The CDR3 DNA is TGTGCCAGCAGCCAAGAACTAGCGGGGCGGGGTTCTGAGACCCAGTACTTC.

In this sample, this clonotype turned up a few times. This rearrangement joins TRBV30 to TRBJ1-5; D is undetermined. V lost 0 bases to trimming and J lost 2 bases, with 5 bases between them. The CDR3 length is 13 residues. Germline assignment: CDR1 GTSNPN and CDR2 SVGIG (reference sequence). The CDR3 coding sequence is TGTGCCTGGAGTGTAGATCGCAATCAGCCCCAGCATTTT. Translating it yields CAWSVDRNQPQHF.

The V call is TRBV11-1, the J call TRBJ2-5; TRBD2 matches at 9 bases. Trimming cost V 0 bases and J 7 bases; bases outside gene matches: 9. The CDR3 contains 16 residues. Germline V CDR1 and CDR2: SGHAT, FQDESV (reference sequence). The CDR3 loop reads CASSLASAGGRRTQYF. The CDR3 bases are TGTGCCAGCAGCTTAGCTTCAGCGGGGGGCAGAAGGACCCAGTACTTC.

There are a few counts of this clonotype. The chain has TRBV5-1 and TRBJ2-3, with 9 bases fitting TRBD2. This CDR3 contains 15 residues. V lost 4 bases and J lost 4; bases outside the gene matches: 7. The germline V gene encodes CDR1 SGHRS and CDR2 YFSETQ. CDR3 sequence reads: CASSTGTSSADTQYF. For the CDR3, the DNA is TGCGCCAGCAGCACCGGGACTAGCAGCGCAGATACGCAGTATTTT.

The chain joins TRBV5-6 to TRBJ1-2; TRBD1 matches at 8 bases. This CDR3 is built from 17 residues. Germline CDR1 reads SGHDT; CDR2 reads YYEEEE. The junction had 15 bases not matched to a gene; V was cut back by 4 bases and J by 4 bases. The CDR3, as DNA: TGTGCCAGCAGCCCCCTGACTGGACAGGGACCCGGCTATGGCTACACCTTC. It codes for CASSPLTGQGPGYGYTF.

There are a few counts of this clonotype. The genes are TRBV11-2 and TRBJ1-2; tentative D call: TRBD1 (5 bases). The ends were cut back, 4 bases at V and 5 bases at J, with 17 bases in the middle. The CDR3 length is 15 residues. Looked up from germline, CDR1 is SGHAT and CDR2 is FQNNGV. The CDR3: CASSSLRQSGYGYTF. In DNA, the CDR3 is TGTGCCAGCAGCTCACTTAGACAGTCGGGATATGGCTACACCTTC.

The chain couples TRBV7-9 to TRBJ1-1; possibly TRBD1 for D (6 bases). Trimming shortened V by 1 base and J by 4 bases, and 13 bases separated the two germline ends. The CDR3 is made up of 15 amino acids. Germline CDR1 is SEHNR and CDR2 is FQNEAQ (reference sequence). Here the CDR3 DNA reads TGTGCCAGCAGCTTAGGACACAGGGCGAGCACTGAAGCTTTCTTT. It specifies CASSLGHRASTEAFF.